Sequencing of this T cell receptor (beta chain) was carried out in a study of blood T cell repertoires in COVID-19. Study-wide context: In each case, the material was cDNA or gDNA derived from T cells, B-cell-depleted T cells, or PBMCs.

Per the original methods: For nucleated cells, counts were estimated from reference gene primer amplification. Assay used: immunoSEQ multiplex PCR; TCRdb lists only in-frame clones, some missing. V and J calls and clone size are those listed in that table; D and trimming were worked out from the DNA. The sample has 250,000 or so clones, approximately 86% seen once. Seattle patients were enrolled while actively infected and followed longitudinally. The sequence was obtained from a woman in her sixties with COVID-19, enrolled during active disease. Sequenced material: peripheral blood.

In DNA form, the CDR3 reads TGTGCCAGCAGTGTGGGGGGTAAGAATGAGCAGTTCTTC. It is translated as CASSVGGKNEQFF. The chain couples TRBV5-4 to TRBJ2-1; maybe TRBD2 (6 bases). This CDR3 spans 13 amino acids. Trimming removed 5 bases at V and 7 bases at J, with 13 bases between. The germline V gene encodes CDR1 SGHNT and CDR2 YYREEE (reference sequence). Complete variable domain (other parts from reference TRBV5-4 and TRBJ2-1): ETGVTQSPTHLIKTRGQQVTLRCSSQSGHNTVSWYQQALGQGPQFIFQYYREEENGRGNFPPRFSGLQFPNYSSELNVNALELDDSALYLCASSVGGKNEQFFGPGTRLTVL.